What follows describes a single TCR beta chain. This sample stems from a study of Graves' ophthalmopathy and Graves' hyperthyroidism. This CDR3 is 15 amino acids long. CDR1 and CDR2 from the germline V gene are SGHAT and FQNNGV. V was trimmed by 0 bases and J by 1 base, leaving 10 bases between them. Transcripts of RNA were the source for amplifying TCR beta CDR3 regions. In the first round, RT-PCR was carried out with HTBI primers, and a multiplex PCR formed the second round. One entry per CDR3 protein, called by TCRdb with MiXCR from the multiplex PCR reads. Of about 210,000 distinct CDR3 sequences in the sample, roughly 27% were seen once.

Sequenced: peripheral blood. The chain combines TRBV11-2 with TRBJ2-7; no reliable D call. The sequence was obtained from a man aged 50-60 years with Graves' ophthalmopathy. The CDR3 DNA sequence: TGTGCCAGCAGCTTAGATCGGTCTAGTTCCTACGAGCAGTACTTC. The encoded protein is CASSLDRSSSYEQYF.